The 16 T cell receptor beta chains presented below share a single source sample, sequenced in a study of vaccination effects on CD4 cells after COVID-19. Antigen-specific CD4+ T cells expanded by the ViraFEST assay with viral peptide pools were then sequenced. Investigators separated out CD4+ T cells once around nine days of culture had passed. SARS-CoV-2 infection was confirmed by PCR in the person between March and December 2020. These receptors are not linked to any known antigen. Clones were sequenced by immunoSEQ multiplex PCR, and TCRdb holds only the in-frame ones, with some missing. The sample has tens of thousands of clones, under 85% seen once. Sample: CD4+ T cells from PBMCs cultured with a peptide pool, taken before COVID-19 vaccination. The receptors shown here come from a human donor who had a prior SARS-CoV-2 infection.

This clone showed up just a few times. The chain joins TRBV4-2 to TRBJ2-7, with D unresolved. Trimming shortened V by 4 bases and J by 1 base, and 14 bases separated the two germline ends. This CDR3 is built from 15 residues. Germline CDR1 LGHNA, CDR2 YNFKEQ. CDR3 in amino acids: CASSPTRLRSYEQYF. As DNA, the CDR3 is TGTGCCAGCAGCCCTACGAGACTGAGGTCCTACGAGCAGTACTTC.

This chain connects TRBV10-1 to TRBJ2-7; TRBD1 is a possible D gene (6 bases). The CDR3 has 12 residues. V was shortened by 8 bases and J by 4 bases, with 12 bases between the two germline ends. The V gene's germline CDR1 is WNHNN and CDR2 SYGVQD (reference sequence). Here the CDR3 reads CASFRGSYEQYF. The CDR3 nucleotides are TGCGCCAGCTTCAGGGGTTCTTACGAGCAGTACTTC.

The chain has TRBV5-1 and TRBJ2-3; tentative D call: TRBD1 (5 bases). The CDR3 totals 16 residues. Germline V gene sequence: CDR1 SGHRS, CDR2 YFSETQ. The germline V and J ends were trimmed by 1 base and 6 bases, with 18 bases remaining between them. CDR3 DNA sequence: TGCGCCAGCAGCTTGCGCCCACGACAGACTTACGATACGCAGTATTTT. Its translation: CASSLRPRQTYDTQYF.

This sequence joins TRBV5-5 and TRBJ2-5; 14 bases are a match to TRBD2. Germline values: CDR1 SGHKS, CDR2 YYEKEE (reference sequence). The CDR3 loop spans 17 amino acids. Trimming at V came to 0 bases and at J to 3 bases, leaving 4 bases not matched to a gene. The CDR3 loop is CASSLAAGLAGEETQYF. The CDR3 nucleotides read TGTGCCAGCAGCTTGGCCGCGGGACTAGCGGGGGAAGAGACCCAGTACTTC. Looking up the rest from reference TRBV5-5 and TRBJ2-5 gives the full variable domain: DAGVTQSPTHLIKTRGQQVTLRCSPISGHKSVSWYQQVLGQGPQFIFQYYEKEERGRGNFPDRFSARQFPNYSSELNVNALLLGDSALYLCASSLAAGLAGEETQYFGPGTRLLVL.

This clone appeared once. The V gene is TRBV9, the J gene TRBJ2-3, with unresolved D. Looked up from germline, CDR1 is SGDLS and CDR2 is YYNGEE. The CDR3 loop spans 13 amino acids. Trimming shortened V by 3 bases and J by 5 bases, and 10 bases separated the two germline ends. The CDR3 DNA is TGTGCCAGCAGCGCGACGACGCGAGATACGCAGTATTTT. Translating it yields CASSATTRDTQYF.

The chain combines TRBV5-5 with TRBJ1-6; 7 bases are shared with TRBD1. CDR3 length: 15 residues. The ends lost 4 bases at V and 7 bases at J; junction bases unmatched: 8. Germline lookup yields CDR1 SGHKS and CDR2 YYEKEE (reference sequence). Here the CDR3 reads CASSLTGTANSPLHF. The CDR3 coding sequence is TGTGCCAGCAGCCTGACAGGGACGGCAAATTCACCCCTCCACTTT.

J is TRBJ2-1 and V is TRBV2, with D maybe TRBD2 (6 bases). The V and J ends lost 3 bases and 15 bases respectively, with 15 bases between them. Germline V CDR1 and CDR2: SNHLY, FYNNEI. CDR3 length: 12 amino acids. CDR3 in DNA: TGTGCCAGCAGTGATAGCGGCTGGAGCACGTTCTTC. Protein: CASSDSGWSTFF.

This chain uses TRBV21-1 with TRBJ2-5; the table's D gene call, TRBD1, was not cross checked with the DNA. TRBV21-1 is a recognized pseudogene. CDR3 length equals 13 residues. The CDR3 sequence is CANKRGLRETQYF. The CDR3 bases are TGTGCCAACAAGAGGGGGTTGCGGGAGACCCAGTACTTC.

The rearrangement links TRBV4-3 to TRBJ2-7; 8 nucleotides agree with TRBD1. The CDR3 is made up of 14 amino acids. The V gene end was trimmed by 1 base and the J gene end by 2 bases; junction bases not matched to a gene: 1. CDR1 and CDR2 (germline): LGHNA, YSLEER. The CDR3 protein is CASSQATGAYEQYF. The CDR3 DNA follows: TGCGCCAGCAGCCAAGCGACAGGGGCCTACGAGCAGTACTTC.

The V gene is TRBV9, the J gene TRBJ1-6, with 8 bases identical to TRBD1. The trim removed 3 bases at V and 7 bases at J, leaving 9 bases unmatched. The CDR3 extends over 16 amino acids. The germline CDR1 and CDR2 sequences are SGDLS and YYNGEE. The CDR3 coding sequence is TGTGCCAGCAGCGCCCAGGGGGCACTGAGGAATTCACCCCTCCACTTT. Translating it yields CASSAQGALRNSPLHF.

There are a few counts of this clone. The chain's CDR3 is CASSLWGALNNSPLHF. The CDR3 DNA follows: TGTGCCAGCAGCTTATGGGGTGCCCTAAATAATTCACCCCTCCACTTT. The chain employs TRBV7-8 and TRBJ1-6; D remains unclear. Germline CDR1 reads SGHVS; CDR2 reads FQNEAQ. Trimming took off 2 bases at V and 5 bases at J, with 13 bases between the two ends. The CDR3 runs to 16 residues. The variable domain in full, with the rest retrieved from reference TRBV7-8 and TRBJ1-6, is GAGVSQSPRYKVAKRGQDVALRCDPISGHVSLFWYQQALGQGPEFLTYFQNEAQLDKSGLPSDRFFAERPEGSVSTLKIQRTQQEDSAVYLCASSLWGALNNSPLHFGNGTRLTVT.

As DNA, the CDR3 is TGTGCCAGCAGCGTAGACCCTAGCGGAGCAGATACGCAGTATTTT. Protein product: CASSVDPSGADTQYF. The V and J genes are TRBV9 and TRBJ2-3; 7 bases are shared with TRBD2. Looked up from germline, CDR1 is SGDLS and CDR2 is YYNGEE. V trimming: 0 bases; J trimming: 4 bases; junction bases outside the gene matches: 5. The CDR3 runs to 15 residues.

The J gene is TRBJ1-3, the V gene TRBV4-3, with a tentative D call TRBD1 (5 bases). V gave up 1 base and J gave up 0 bases, with 10 bases separating them. CDR3 length equals 16 residues. CDR1 and CDR2 (germline): LGHNA, YSLEER. The CDR3 coding sequence is TGCGCCAGCAGCCAAGGACAGTCACACTCTGGAAACACCATATATTTT. It yields the protein CASSQGQSHSGNTIYF.

This clone was detected once. The chain combines TRBV7-2 with TRBJ2-1; 7 bases align to TRBD1. Germline loops: CDR1 SGHTA, CDR2 FQGNSA. The V and J ends lost 2 bases and 4 bases, in that order; junction bases with no gene match: 5. This CDR3 has 15 amino acids. The CDR3 DNA reads TGTGCCAGCAGCTTACGACGGGACAGTTACAATGAGCAGTTCTTC. Translating it yields CASSLRRDSYNEQFF.

The J gene is TRBJ1-1, the V gene TRBV3-1 (or the pseudogene TRBV3-2); TRBD1 might be the D (5 bases). Between the trimmed V and J ends, which lost 3 bases and 4 bases, there was a span of 24 bases. The CDR3 is 18 amino acids. The germline gives CDR1 LGHDT, CDR2 YNNKEL (reference sequence). Here the CDR3 reads CASSQSFLGRGMGTEAFF. The CDR3 region has the DNA TGTGCCAGCAGCCAGAGTTTCTTGGGACGGGGCATGGGCACTGAAGCTTTCTTT.

The gene calls are TRBV5-5 and TRBJ2-5; D is undetermined. The V gene lost 2 bases and the J gene lost 0 bases, with 2 bases spanning the gap. The length of the CDR3 is 12 residues. Germline CDR1 and CDR2: SGHKS and YYEKEE (reference sequence). The CDR3 protein is CASSFYQETQYF. CDR3 DNA sequence: TGTGCCAGCAGCTTCTACCAAGAGACCCAGTACTTC.